A selection of T cell receptor beta chains follows, all from one sample in a study of T cells in Graves' hyperthyroidism and ophthalmopathy. TCRdb analysed the multiplex PCR reads with MiXCR anew, one entry per CDR3 protein. The sample holds 300,000 to 450,000 distinct CDR3 sequences, roughly 15% seen once. Sequencing used blood. These receptors were obtained from a woman in her twenties or thirties with Graves' ophthalmopathy. The CDR3 runs from the conserved cysteine through the conserved F or W. The order of the fields is V gene, J gene, CDR3 protein.

v_call: TRBV28; j_call: TRBJ2-5; cdr3_aa: CASVGVGSEETQYF
v_call: TRBV3-1; j_call: TRBJ2-7; cdr3_aa: CASSQDQGGGTEQYF
v_call: TRBV28; j_call: TRBJ1-5; cdr3_aa: CASSSPFGPQHF
v_call: TRBV7-7; j_call: TRBJ2-2; cdr3_aa: CASSLGTGQGGELFF
v_call: TRBV4-1; j_call: TRBJ1-1; cdr3_aa: CASSQEGGRGTEAFF
v_call: TRBV11-2; j_call: TRBJ2-1; cdr3_aa: CASSVGPGHENNEQFF
v_call: TRBV19; j_call: TRBJ2-5; cdr3_aa: CASSMGKRETQYF
v_call: TRBV2; j_call: TRBJ2-7; cdr3_aa: CASSEFGTGTYEQYF
v_call: TRBV2; j_call: TRBJ1-6; cdr3_aa: CASSNKGNSPLHF
v_call: TRBV20-1; j_call: TRBJ2-7; cdr3_aa: CSANLAGGPDEQYF
v_call: TRBV5-1; j_call: TRBJ2-7; cdr3_aa: CASSLETPKGEQYF
v_call: TRBV6-4; j_call: TRBJ2-3; cdr3_aa: CASSDSADRADTQYF
v_call: TRBV24-1; j_call: TRBJ2-5; cdr3_aa: CATSDFKGPSQETQYF
v_call: TRBV29-1; j_call: TRBJ2-1; cdr3_aa: CSVDSGGLYNEQFF
v_call: TRBV18; j_call: TRBJ1-1; cdr3_aa: CASSPGLIVNTEAFF
v_call: TRBV9; j_call: TRBJ2-7; cdr3_aa: CASSAAGYEQYF